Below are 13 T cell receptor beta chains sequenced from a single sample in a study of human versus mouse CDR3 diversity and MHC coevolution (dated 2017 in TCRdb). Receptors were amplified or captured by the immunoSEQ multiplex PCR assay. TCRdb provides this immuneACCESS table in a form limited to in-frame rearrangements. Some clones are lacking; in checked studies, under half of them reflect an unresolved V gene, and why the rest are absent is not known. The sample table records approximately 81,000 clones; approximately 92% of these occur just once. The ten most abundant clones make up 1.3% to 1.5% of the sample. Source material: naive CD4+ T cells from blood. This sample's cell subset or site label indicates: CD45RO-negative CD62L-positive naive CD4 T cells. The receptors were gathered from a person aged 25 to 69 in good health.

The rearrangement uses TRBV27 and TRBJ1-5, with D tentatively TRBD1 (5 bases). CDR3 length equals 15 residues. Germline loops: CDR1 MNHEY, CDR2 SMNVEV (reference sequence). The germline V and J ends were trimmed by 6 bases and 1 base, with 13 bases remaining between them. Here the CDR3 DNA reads TGTGCCAGCAGGCTTGCTGGGGGGAGCAATCAGCCCCAGCATTTT. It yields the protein CASRLAGGSNQPQHF.

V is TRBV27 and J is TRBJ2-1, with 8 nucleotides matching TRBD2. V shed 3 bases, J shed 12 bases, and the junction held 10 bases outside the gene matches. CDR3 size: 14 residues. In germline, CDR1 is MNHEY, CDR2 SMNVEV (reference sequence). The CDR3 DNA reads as TGTGCCAGCAGTTTTAGGGCGGGGGGCACGTCGCAGTTCTTC. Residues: CASSFRAGGTSQFF.

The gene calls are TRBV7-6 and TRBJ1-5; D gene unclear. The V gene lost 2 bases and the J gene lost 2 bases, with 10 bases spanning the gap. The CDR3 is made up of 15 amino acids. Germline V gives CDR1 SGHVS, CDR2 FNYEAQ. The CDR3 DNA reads TGTGCCAGCAGCTTAACCCGGGAAGGCAATCAGCCCCAGCATTTT. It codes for CASSLTREGNQPQHF.

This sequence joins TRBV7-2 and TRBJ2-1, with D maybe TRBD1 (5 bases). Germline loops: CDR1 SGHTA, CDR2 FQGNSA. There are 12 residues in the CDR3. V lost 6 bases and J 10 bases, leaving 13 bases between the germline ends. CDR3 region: CASSLYGAEQFF. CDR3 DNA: TGTGCCAGCAGTCTTTATGGGGCGGAGCAGTTCTTC.

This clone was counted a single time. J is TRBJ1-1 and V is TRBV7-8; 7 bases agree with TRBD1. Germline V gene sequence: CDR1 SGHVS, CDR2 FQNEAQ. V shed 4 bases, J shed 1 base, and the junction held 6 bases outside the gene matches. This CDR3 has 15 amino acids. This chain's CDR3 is CASSSSTGQNTEAFF. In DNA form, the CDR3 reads TGTGCCAGCAGCTCCTCGACAGGGCAGAACACTGAAGCTTTCTTT.

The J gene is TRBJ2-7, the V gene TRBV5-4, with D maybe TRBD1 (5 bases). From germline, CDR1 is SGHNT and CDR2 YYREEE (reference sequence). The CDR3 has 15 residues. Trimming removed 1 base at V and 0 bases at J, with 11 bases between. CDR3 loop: CASSLQGGSSYEQYF. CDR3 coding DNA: TGTGCCAGCAGCTTGCAGGGCGGTAGCTCCTACGAGCAGTACTTC.

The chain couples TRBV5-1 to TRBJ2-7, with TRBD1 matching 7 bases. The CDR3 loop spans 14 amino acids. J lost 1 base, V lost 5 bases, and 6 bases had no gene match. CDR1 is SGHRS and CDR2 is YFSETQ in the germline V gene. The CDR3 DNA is TGCGCCAGCAGATATGGACAGGAATCCTACGAGCAGTACTTC. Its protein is CASRYGQESYEQYF.

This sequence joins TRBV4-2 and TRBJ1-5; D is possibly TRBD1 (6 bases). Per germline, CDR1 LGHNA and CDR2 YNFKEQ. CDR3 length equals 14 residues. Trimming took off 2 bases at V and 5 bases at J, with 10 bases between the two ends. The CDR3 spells CASSQLGGDQPQHF. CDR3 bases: TGTGCCAGCAGCCAACTAGGGGGTGATCAGCCCCAGCATTTT.

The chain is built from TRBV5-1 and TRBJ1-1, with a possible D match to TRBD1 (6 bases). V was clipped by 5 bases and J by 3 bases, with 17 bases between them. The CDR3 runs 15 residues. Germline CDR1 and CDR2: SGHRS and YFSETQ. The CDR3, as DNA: TGCGCCAGCAGTGCGGGGGGCGAGATGGACACTGAAGCTTTCTTT. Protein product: CASSAGGEMDTEAFF.

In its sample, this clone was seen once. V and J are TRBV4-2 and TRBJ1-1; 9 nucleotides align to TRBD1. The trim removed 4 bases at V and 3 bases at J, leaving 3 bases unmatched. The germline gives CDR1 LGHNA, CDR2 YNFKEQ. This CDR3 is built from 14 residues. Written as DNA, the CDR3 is TGTGCCAGCAGCCGGCGGACAGGGGACACTGAAGCTTTCTTT. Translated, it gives CASSRRTGDTEAFF.

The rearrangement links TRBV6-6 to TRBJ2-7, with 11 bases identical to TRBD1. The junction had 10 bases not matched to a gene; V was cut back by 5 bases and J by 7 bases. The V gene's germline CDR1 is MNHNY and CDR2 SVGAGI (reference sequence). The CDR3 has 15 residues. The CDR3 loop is CASSPGRDRGREQYF. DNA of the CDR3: TGTGCCAGCAGTCCCGGCCGGGACAGGGGGAGGGAGCAGTACTTC.

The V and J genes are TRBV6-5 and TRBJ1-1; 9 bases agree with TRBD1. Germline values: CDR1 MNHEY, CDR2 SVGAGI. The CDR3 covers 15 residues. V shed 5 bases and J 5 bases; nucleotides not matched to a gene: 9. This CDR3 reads CASSQVQGARTEAFF. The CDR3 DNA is TGTGCCAGCAGTCAAGTACAGGGGGCGAGGACTGAAGCTTTCTTT.

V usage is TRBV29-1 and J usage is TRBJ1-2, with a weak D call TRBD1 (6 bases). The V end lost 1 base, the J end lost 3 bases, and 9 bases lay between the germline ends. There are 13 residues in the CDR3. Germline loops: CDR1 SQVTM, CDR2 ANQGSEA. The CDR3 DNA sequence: TGCAGCGTTGAAGTGACAGGTTACTATGGCTACACCTTC. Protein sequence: CSVEVTGYYGYTF. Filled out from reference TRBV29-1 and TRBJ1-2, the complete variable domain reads SAVISQKPSRDICQRGTSLTIQCQVDSQVTMMFWYRQQPGQSLTLIATANQGSEATYESGFVIDKFPISRPNLTFSTLTVSNMSPEDSSIYLCSVEVTGYYGYTFGSGTRLTVV.